This T cell receptor (beta chain) was recovered during a study of blood T cells in healthy people across ages. Background on the study: About one barcoded TCR beta cDNA was captured per two T cells.

PBMCs numbering at least 7 million were isolated per sample. Comments on this clonotype: Antigen unknown.

Study findings and constraints: Measured against age, TCR beta diversity per million T cells decreased in a roughly linear manner.

The germline V gene has CDR1 GTSNPN and CDR2 SVGIG (reference sequence). V was pared by 3 bases and J by 4 bases, with 2 bases of the junction left unmatched. The CDR3 spans 12 residues. A J-beta primer mix and a sample-barcoded 5' primer were used in a second PCR of about 7 to 12 cycles. TCRdb itself ran the 5' RACE reads through MiXCR, one entry per CDR3 protein. The profile shows more than 800,000 distinct CDR3 sequences, more than 25% of them singletons. This chain links TRBV30 with TRBJ1-2, with 7 bases that match TRBD1. Sample: blood. The clonotype comes from a woman of 80 years or more in good health. This CDR3 reads CAWSQGVYGYTF. The CDR3 nucleotides read TGTGCCTGGAGCCAGGGGGTCTATGGCTACACCTTC.